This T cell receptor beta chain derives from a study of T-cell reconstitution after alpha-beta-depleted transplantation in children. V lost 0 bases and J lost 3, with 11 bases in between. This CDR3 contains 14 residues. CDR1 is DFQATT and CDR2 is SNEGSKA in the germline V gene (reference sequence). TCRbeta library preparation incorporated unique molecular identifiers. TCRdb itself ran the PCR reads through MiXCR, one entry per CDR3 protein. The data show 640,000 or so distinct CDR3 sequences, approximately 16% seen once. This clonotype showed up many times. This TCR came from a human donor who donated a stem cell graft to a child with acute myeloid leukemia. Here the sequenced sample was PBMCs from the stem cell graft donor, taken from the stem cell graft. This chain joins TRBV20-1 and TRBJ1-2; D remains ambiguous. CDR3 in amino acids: CSARDGRRDYGYTF. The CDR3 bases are TGCAGTGCTAGAGATGGACGGAGGGACTATGGCTACACCTTC.